A single sample is the source of the 11 T cell receptor beta chains below, sequenced in a study of response to subunit inactivated influenza vaccine. TCRdb recomputed calls from the RT-PCR reads with MiXCR, one row per CDR3 protein. The sample lists 500,000 to 550,000 distinct CDR3 sequences, roughly 23% seen once, with around 2.8% in the top ten. This sample was also put to use in a study of T cells expressing NK-cell markers. That source reports: What made the TCR beta cDNA was 5'RACE template switching with UMIs.

The sequencing used CD4+ T cells sorted from PBMCs, collected 12 days after vaccination. Receptor source: a man between 45 and 60 years old who received an inactivated influenza vaccine.

The chain uses TRBV10-3 and TRBJ2-1; 13 positions match TRBD2. The CDR3 covers 15 residues. Germline CDR1 ENHRY, CDR2 SYGVKD. After removal of 7 bases from V and 7 bases from J, the junction contained 7 bases not matched to a gene. As DNA, the CDR3 is TGTGCCATCACCCCTGGACTAGCGGGAGCTAATGAGCAGTTCTTC. Translation: CAITPGLAGANEQFF.

This clonotype was seen a few times. The V and J genes are TRBV4-2 and TRBJ1-6, with D tentatively TRBD1 (5 bases). The germline CDR1 and CDR2 sequences are LGHNA and YNFKEQ. This CDR3 has 15 amino acids. Trimming removed 0 bases at V and 10 bases at J, with 13 bases between. The CDR3 is CASSQDRSRGSPLHF. The CDR3 DNA is TGTGCCAGCAGCCAAGATAGAAGCCGGGGGTCACCCCTCCACTTT.

The table lists this clonotype with many counts. The chain is built from TRBV5-6 and TRBJ2-7; 9 bases are shared with TRBD1. V was clipped by 4 bases and J by 3 bases; unmatched bases: 2. Germline CDR1 reads SGHDT; CDR2 reads YYEEEE. This CDR3 spans 13 amino acids. This CDR3 reads CASSRDRVYEQYF. CDR3 bases: TGTGCCAGCAGCCGGGACAGGGTCTACGAGCAGTACTTC.

This chain connects TRBV7-6 to TRBJ2-1; 16 bases agree with TRBD2. CDR1 and CDR2 from the germline V gene are SGHVS and FNYEAQ. This CDR3 has 21 residues. V shed 0 bases and J 0 bases; nucleotides not matched to a gene: 8. The CDR3 bases are TGTGCCAGCAGCTTAGCGGCTCCGGGACTAGCGGGAGGGAGCTCCTACAATGAGCAGTTCTTC. Its translation is CASSLAAPGLAGGSSYNEQFF.

J is TRBJ2-3 and V is TRBV6-2 or TRBV6-3; D gene ambiguous. V was shortened by 2 bases and J by 0 bases, with 9 bases between the two germline ends. From germline, CDR1 is MNHEY and CDR2 SVGEGT. This CDR3 has 15 amino acids. Here the CDR3 DNA reads TGTGCCAGCAGTTACGGAAGGGTGAGCACAGATACGCAGTATTTT. Translation gives CASSYGRVSTDTQYF.

A few counts support this clonotype. In nucleotides, the CDR3 is TGTGCCAGCAGGCAGACAGGGGGTAGGCAAGAGACCCAGTACTTC. Its translation is CASRQTGGRQETQYF. V and J are TRBV12-3 or TRBV12-4 and TRBJ2-5; TRBD1 matches 9 bases. V dropped 6 bases and J dropped 2; count of bases not matched to a gene: 7. CDR3 length equals 15 residues.

This clonotype was detected a few times. The chain couples TRBV3-1 to TRBJ2-7, with 10 nucleotides matching TRBD2. From germline, CDR1 is LGHDT and CDR2 YNNKEL (reference sequence). The CDR3 is made up of 16 amino acids. J lost 0 bases, V lost 5 bases, and 7 bases had no gene match. The CDR3 bases are TGTGCCAGCAGCGTAGGACTAGCGGCCAGCTCCTACGAGCAGTACTTC. As protein: CASSVGLAASSYEQYF.

The chain carries TRBV12-3 or TRBV12-4 and TRBJ2-6; possibly TRBD1 for D (5 bases). The germline V and J ends were trimmed by 3 bases and 3 bases, with 12 bases remaining between them. CDR3 length: 16 residues. In DNA form, the CDR3 reads TGTGCCAGCAGTTTGTTAGGGGCTGGTGGGGCCAACGTCCTGACTTTC. Protein: CASSLLGAGGANVLTF.

The chain joins TRBV7-9 to TRBJ2-5, with D tentatively TRBD1 (5 bases). V dropped 1 base and J dropped 4 bases, with 19 bases sitting between them. Germline loops: CDR1 SEHNR, CDR2 FQNEAQ (reference sequence). The CDR3 consists of 17 residues. The CDR3 bases are TGTGCCAGCAGCTTAGTAGCTTTTCGGACATTACGAGAGACCCAGTACTTC. It translates to CASSLVAFRTLRETQYF.

This clonotype came up a few times. V is TRBV11-2 and J is TRBJ1-1; D not certain. V dropped 1 base and J dropped 1 base, with 10 bases sitting between them. Germline V gene data show CDR1 as SGHAT and CDR2 as FQNNGV. CDR3 length: 15 residues. CDR3 DNA: TGTGCCAGCAGCTTAGGTTTGGGCACGAACACTGAAGCTTTCTTT. It codes for CASSLGLGTNTEAFF.

The rearrangement joins TRBV4-3 to TRBJ1-6; 8 positions match TRBD1. Germline V gene sequence: CDR1 LGHNA, CDR2 YSLEER. V shed 3 bases, J shed 9 bases, and the junction held 10 bases outside the gene matches. The CDR3 loop spans 16 amino acids. CDR3 nucleotides: TGCGCCAGCAGCCAGGACAGGGTGGGACGGGCTTCACCCCTCCACTTT. This codes for CASSQDRVGRASPLHF.